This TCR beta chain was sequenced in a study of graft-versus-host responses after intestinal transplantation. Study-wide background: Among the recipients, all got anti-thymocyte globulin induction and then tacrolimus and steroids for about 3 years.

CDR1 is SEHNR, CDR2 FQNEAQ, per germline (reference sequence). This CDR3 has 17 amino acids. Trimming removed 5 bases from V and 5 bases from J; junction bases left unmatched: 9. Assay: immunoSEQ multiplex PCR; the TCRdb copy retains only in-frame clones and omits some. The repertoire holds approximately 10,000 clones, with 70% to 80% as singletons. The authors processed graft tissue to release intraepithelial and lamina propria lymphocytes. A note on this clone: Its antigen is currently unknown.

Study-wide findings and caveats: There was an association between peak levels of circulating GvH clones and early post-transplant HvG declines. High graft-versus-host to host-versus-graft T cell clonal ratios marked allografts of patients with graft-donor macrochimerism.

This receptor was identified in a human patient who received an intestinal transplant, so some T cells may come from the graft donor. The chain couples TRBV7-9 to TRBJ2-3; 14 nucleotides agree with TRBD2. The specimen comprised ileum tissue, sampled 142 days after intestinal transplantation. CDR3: CASSPGLAGARVDTQYF. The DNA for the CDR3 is TGTGCCAGCAGCCCGGGACTAGCGGGGGCGAGGGTAGATACGCAGTATTTT.